This record covers a single T cell receptor beta chain. These data originate in a study of blood T cell repertoires in COVID-19. The CDR3 sequence is 14 residues long. Germline V lookup: CDR1 LNHDA, CDR2 SQIVND (reference sequence). V lost 5 bases and J 5 bases, leaving 15 bases between the germline ends. Using immunoSEQ multiplex PCR, the repertoire was profiled, and TCRdb retains in-frame clones only, with some absent. This table has a few hundred thousand clones, about nine tenths appearing once. This sequence joins TRBV19 and TRBJ2-5, with a possible D match to TRBD1 (6 bases). The sample consisted of PBMCs or T cells enriched from blood (not recorded which). The sequence came from a woman in her thirties who had been exposed to COVID-19. The CDR3 is CASSADSLGETQYF. Here the CDR3 DNA reads TGTGCCAGTAGTGCGGACAGCCTGGGCGAGACCCAGTACTTC.